The 8 T cell receptor beta chains below all came from one sample that was sequenced in a study of CD8 T cells in Susac syndrome. RNA totalling roughly 0.5 to 1 ug underwent reverse transcription with random hexamers. MiXCR, applied by TCRdb to the immunoSEQ multiplex PCR reads, yields one record per CDR3 protein. Of about 430,000 distinct CDR3 sequences listed, around 83% are singletons. The specimen was CD8+ T cells from PBMCs. These receptors were obtained from a human donor with multiple sclerosis.

V and J are TRBV3-1 and TRBJ1-6; D is unresolved. The germline V gene encodes CDR1 LGHDT and CDR2 YNNKEL (reference sequence). Trimming took off 4 bases at V and 7 bases at J, with 11 bases between the two ends. The CDR3 contains 14 residues. DNA for the CDR3: TGTGCCAGCAGCCCCTCCCCTGGGAATTCACCCCTCCACTTT. Translated: CASSPSPGNSPLHF.

In DNA, the CDR3 is TGTGCCAGCAGTAAAGCAGGGTCAGGCACTGAAGCTTTCTTT. Its protein is CASSKAGSGTEAFF. V gene TRBV27 combines with J gene TRBJ1-1, with D possibly matching TRBD1 (5 bases). Trimming stripped 5 bases from V and 4 bases from J, with 14 bases between. Germline CDR1 MNHEY, CDR2 SMNVEV (reference sequence). This CDR3 is built from 14 residues.

This rearrangement joins TRBV3-1 to TRBJ2-3; 8 positions match TRBD1. Germline V lookup: CDR1 LGHDT, CDR2 YNNKEL (reference sequence). V gave up 0 bases and J gave up 3 bases; unmatched junction bases: 11. The CDR3 spans 18 residues. CDR3 DNA sequence: TGTGCCAGCAGCCAAGAAGGTGAAACAGGGGGTGTTACAGATACGCAGTATTTT. It translates to CASSQEGETGGVTDTQYF.

The rearrangement links TRBV6-1 to TRBJ2-4, with D unclear. From germline, CDR1 is MNHNS and CDR2 SASEGT. The V gene lost 1 base and the J gene lost 0 bases, with 7 bases spanning the gap. The CDR3 consists of 15 residues. CDR3 residues: CASSEEGIAKNIQYF. The CDR3, as DNA: TGTGCCAGCAGTGAAGAGGGAATAGCCAAAAACATTCAGTACTTC.

The rearrangement uses TRBV12-3 or TRBV12-4 and TRBJ2-2; TRBD1 might be the D (5 bases). The CDR3 is 12 amino acids. V was clipped by 7 bases and J by 6 bases, with 9 bases between them. The CDR3 DNA reads TGTGCCAGCAAAGGGGCCCCCGGGGAGCTGTTTTTT. This translates into CASKGAPGELFF.

The rearrangement joins TRBV7-9 to TRBJ1-2, with TRBD1 as a possible D gene (6 bases). Trimming took 2 bases from V and 5 from J, leaving 27 bases between them. Germline-derived CDR1 and CDR2 are SEHNR and FQNEAQ (reference sequence). This CDR3 contains 19 residues. The CDR3 loop is CASSLWNFNRVGGGYGYTF. CDR3 nucleotide sequence: TGTGCCAGCAGCTTATGGAATTTTAACAGGGTCGGAGGAGGATATGGCTACACCTTC.

The J gene is TRBJ2-1, the V gene TRBV2, with 8 bases matching TRBD2. Per the germline V gene, CDR1 is SNHLY and CDR2 is FYNNEI. The V segment lost 5 bases and the J segment 2 bases; nucleotides outside the gene matches: 5. The length of the CDR3 is 15 residues. The CDR3 here is CASSFSGATYNEQFF. The CDR3 DNA reads TGTGCCAGCAGTTTTAGCGGGGCCACCTACAATGAGCAGTTCTTC.

This clonotype was seen a single time. This chain joins TRBV28 and TRBJ1-4; no clear D. With 7 bases removed from V and 8 bases from J, the gap between germline ends came to 17 bases. CDR1 and CDR2 from the germline V gene are MDHEN and SYDVKM. This CDR3 has 14 amino acids. The CDR3 protein is CASNHRWWLEKLFF. The CDR3 region has the DNA TGTGCCAGCAACCATCGGTGGTGGCTGGAAAAACTGTTTTTT.